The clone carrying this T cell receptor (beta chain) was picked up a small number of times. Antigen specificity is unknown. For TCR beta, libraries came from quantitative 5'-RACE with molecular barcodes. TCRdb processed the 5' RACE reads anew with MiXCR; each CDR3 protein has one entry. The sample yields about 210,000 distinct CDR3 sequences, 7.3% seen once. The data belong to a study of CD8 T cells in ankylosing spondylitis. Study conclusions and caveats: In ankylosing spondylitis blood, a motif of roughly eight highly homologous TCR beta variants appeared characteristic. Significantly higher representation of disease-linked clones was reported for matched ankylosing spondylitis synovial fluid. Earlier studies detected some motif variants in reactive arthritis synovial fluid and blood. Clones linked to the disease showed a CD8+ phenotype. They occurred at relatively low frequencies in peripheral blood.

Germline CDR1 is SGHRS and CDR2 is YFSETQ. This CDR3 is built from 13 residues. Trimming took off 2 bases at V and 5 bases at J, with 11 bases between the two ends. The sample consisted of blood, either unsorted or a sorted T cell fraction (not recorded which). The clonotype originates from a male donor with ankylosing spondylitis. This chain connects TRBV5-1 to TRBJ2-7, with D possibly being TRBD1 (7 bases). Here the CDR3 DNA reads TGCGCCAGCAGCTTCAGGGGGGCGGACGAGCAGTACTTC. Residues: CASSFRGADEQYF.